This T cell receptor (beta chain) was identified during a study of T cells in localized non-small cell lung cancer. Study-wide points: Appearance in adjacent lung was seen for a median around 60 of the top 100 tumor clones.

Some clones are missing from TCRdb's copy, which holds only in-frame ones; the method was immunoSEQ multiplex PCR. The sample lists 20,000 to 30,000 clones, less than 90% occurring once. A remark on this clone: The antigen remains unidentified.

The CDR3 length is 14 residues. V was clipped by 5 bases and J by 8 bases, with 13 bases between them. CDR1 SGHAT and CDR2 FQDESV come from the germline V gene (reference sequence). This clonotype was obtained from a woman aged 35-75 years with stage I lung adenocarcinoma. The V and J genes are TRBV11-1 and TRBJ1-6; TRBD1 might be the D (6 bases). The sequencing used peripheral blood, collected before any cancer treatment. Written as DNA, the CDR3 is TGTGCCAGCAGCACCGGACAGCGATATTCACCCCTCCACTTT. Its translation is CASSTGQRYSPLHF.